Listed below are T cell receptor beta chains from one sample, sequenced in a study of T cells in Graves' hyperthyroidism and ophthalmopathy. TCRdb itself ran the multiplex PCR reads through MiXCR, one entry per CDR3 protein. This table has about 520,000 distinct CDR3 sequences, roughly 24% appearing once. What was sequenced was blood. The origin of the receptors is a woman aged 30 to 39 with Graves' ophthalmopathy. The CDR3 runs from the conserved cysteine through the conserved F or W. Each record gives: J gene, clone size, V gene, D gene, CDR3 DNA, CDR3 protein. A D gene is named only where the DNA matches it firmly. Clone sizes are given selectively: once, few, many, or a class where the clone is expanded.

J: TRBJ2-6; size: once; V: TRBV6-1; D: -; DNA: TGTGCCAGCACCCAAGCTAGCTCTGGGGCCAACGTCCTGACTTTC; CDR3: CASTQASSGANVLTF
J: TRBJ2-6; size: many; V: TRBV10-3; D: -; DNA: TGTGCCACGGACGGACTGGATAACTCTGGGGCCAACGTCCTGACTTTC; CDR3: CATDGLDNSGANVLTF
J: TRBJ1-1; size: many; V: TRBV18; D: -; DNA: TGTGCCAGCTCACTCCCCGGAGCTATCACTGAAGCTTTCTTT; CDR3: CASSLPGAITEAFF
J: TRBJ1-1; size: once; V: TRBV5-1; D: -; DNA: TGCGCCAGCAGCTTGGTCCTCGGGGAAGGCACTGAAGCTTTCTTT; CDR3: CASSLVLGEGTEAFF
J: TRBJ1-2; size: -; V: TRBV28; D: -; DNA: TGTGCCAGCACCTCATTCGGGGAGGTTGCCGCGGGCTACACCTTC; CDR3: CASTSFGEVAAGYTF
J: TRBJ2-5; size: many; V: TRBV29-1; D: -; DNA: TGCAGCGTTGAATCTAGGGGAGGAGAGACCCAGTACTTC; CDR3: CSVESRGGETQYF
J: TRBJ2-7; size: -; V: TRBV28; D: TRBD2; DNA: TGTGCCAGCAGTTTTGTAGCGGGTCCCTCCTCCTACGAGCAGTACTTC; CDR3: CASSFVAGPSSYEQYF
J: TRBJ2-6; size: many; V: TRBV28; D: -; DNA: TGTGCCAGCAGTTTATTGGGCTCTGGGGCCAACGTCCTGACTTTC; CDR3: CASSLLGSGANVLTF
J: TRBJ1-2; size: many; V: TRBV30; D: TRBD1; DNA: TGTGCCTCAACCGGGACAGGGCTCTATGGCTACACCTTC; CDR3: CASTGTGLYGYTF
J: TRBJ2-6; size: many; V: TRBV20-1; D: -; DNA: TGCAGTGCTAGAAACCCTTCTGGGGCCAACGTCCTGACTTTC; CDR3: CSARNPSGANVLTF
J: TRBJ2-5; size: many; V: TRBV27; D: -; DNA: TGTGCCAGCAGGGCTAAGATCGCGGGGTACCAAGAGACCCAGTACTTC; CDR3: CASRAKIAGYQETQYF
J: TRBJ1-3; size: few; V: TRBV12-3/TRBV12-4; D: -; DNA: TGTGCCAGCAACCAATGGAGGGGGTCCTACTCTGGAAACACCATATATTTT; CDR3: CASNQWRGSYSGNTIYF
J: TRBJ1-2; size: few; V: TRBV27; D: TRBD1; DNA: TGTGCCAGCAGTTGGGACAGGGGGCTTGGCTATGGCTACACCTTC; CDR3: CASSWDRGLGYGYTF
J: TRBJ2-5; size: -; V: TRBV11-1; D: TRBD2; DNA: TGTGCCAGCAGCTTATCCGGGACTAGCGGGGGGGAACAAGAGACCCAGTACTTC; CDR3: CASSLSGTSGGEQETQYF
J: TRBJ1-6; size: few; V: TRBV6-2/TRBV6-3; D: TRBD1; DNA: TGTGCCAGCAGTTACGGCCCGAAGGCCTACAGGGGGCTTGCGGATTCACCCCTCCACTTT; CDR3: CASSYGPKAYRGLADSPLHF
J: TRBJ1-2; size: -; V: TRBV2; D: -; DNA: TGTGCCAGCACTAGGGCCCTTGGCTACACCTTC; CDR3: CASTRALGYTF
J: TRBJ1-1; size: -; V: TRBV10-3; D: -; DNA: TGTGCCATCAGATCGGACAGCAAGGACACTGAAGCTTTCTTT; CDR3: CAIRSDSKDTEAFF
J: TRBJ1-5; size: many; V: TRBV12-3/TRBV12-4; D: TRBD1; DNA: TGTGCCAGCAGCCGACAGGGACATCAGCCCCAGCATTTT; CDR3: CASSRQGHQPQHF
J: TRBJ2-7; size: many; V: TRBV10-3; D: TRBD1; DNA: TGTGCCATCAGTGAAGGGACAGGGGGTCGCGAGCAGTACTTC; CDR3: CAISEGTGGREQYF
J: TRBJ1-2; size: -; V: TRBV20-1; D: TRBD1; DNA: TGCAGTGCTAGAGTTCGCAGGGGGCACTATGGCTACACCTTC; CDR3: CSARVRRGHYGYTF
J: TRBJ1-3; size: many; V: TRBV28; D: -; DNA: TGTGCCAGCAGTTCCGTCGGACAGCACGACTCTGGAAACACCATATATTTT; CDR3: CASSSVGQHDSGNTIYF
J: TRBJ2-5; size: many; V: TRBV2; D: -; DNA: TGTGCCAGCAGTGTTACCAAACAAGAGACCCAGTACTTC; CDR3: CASSVTKQETQYF
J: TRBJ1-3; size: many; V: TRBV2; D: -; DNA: TGTGCCAGCAGTGAAGGCCAGGGGTTTTCAGGAAACACCATATATTTT; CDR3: CASSEGQGFSGNTIYF
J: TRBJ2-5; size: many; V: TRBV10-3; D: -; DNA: TGTGCCATCAGTGACCCCCAAGAGACCCAGTACTTC; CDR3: CAISDPQETQYF
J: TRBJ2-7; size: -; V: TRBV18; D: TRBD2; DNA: TGTGCCAGCTCACGGACTAGCGATTACGAGCAGTACTTC; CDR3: CASSRTSDYEQYF
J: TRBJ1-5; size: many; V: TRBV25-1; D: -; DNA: TGTGCCAGCAGTGAAAGCGGGCAGGCCTTCCATCAGCCCCAGCATTTT; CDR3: CASSESGQAFHQPQHF
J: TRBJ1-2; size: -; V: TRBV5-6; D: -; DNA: TGTGCCAGCAGCTTCTTACGCAGGCACCGGGCCCCTCTCCATAACTATGGCTACACCTTC; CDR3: CASSFLRRHRAPLHNYGYTF
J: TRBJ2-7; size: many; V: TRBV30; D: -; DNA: TGTGCCTGGAGAGGGGGGCAAGAAGGCGAGCAGTACTTC; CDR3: CAWRGGQEGEQYF
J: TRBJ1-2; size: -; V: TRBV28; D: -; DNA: TGTGCCAGCAGTTCCCTCTCTTACTATGGCTACACCTTC; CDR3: CASSSLSYYGYTF
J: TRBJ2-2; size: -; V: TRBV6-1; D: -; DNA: TGTGCCAGCCTCACCGGGACAACGAACACCGGGGAGCTGTTTTTT; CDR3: CASLTGTTNTGELFF
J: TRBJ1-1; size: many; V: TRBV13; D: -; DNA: TGTGCCAGCAGGCCTAGCTGGAACACTGAAGCTTTCTTT; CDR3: CASRPSWNTEAFF
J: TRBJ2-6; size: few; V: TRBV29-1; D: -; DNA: TGCAGCGTTGAAGCCGGGGCCAACGTCCTGACTTTC; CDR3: CSVEAGANVLTF
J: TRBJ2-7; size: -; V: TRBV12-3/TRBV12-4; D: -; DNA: TGTGCCAGCAGTTTCCACGATTTGGGGAACGAGCAGTACTTC; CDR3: CASSFHDLGNEQYF
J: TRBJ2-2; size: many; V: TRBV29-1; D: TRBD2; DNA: TGCAGCGTTGCGGGAGGGGAGGGCCAGAACACCGGGGAGCTGTTTTTT; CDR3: CSVAGGEGQNTGELFF
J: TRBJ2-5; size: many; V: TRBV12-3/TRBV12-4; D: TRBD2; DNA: TGTGCCAGCGGACTAGCGGGGAGTGAGACCCAGTACTTC; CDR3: CASGLAGSETQYF